These 29 T cell receptor beta chains originate from one sample sequenced in a study of shared clonotypes between healthy human individuals. Repertoires were generated with immunoSEQ multiplex PCR, while TCRdb's copy carries only in-frame clones and drops some. The sample lists 450,000 to 600,000 clones; 79% were seen once. Input material: PBMCs. The origin of the receptors is a woman aged 40 to 50 in good health. Some clones in this sample may be carry-over from other donors' samples.

The J gene is TRBJ2-1, the V gene TRBV7-6; 10 positions match TRBD2. This CDR3 comprises 15 residues. In germline, CDR1 is SGHVS, CDR2 FNYEAQ. Trimming removed 3 bases from V and 4 bases from J; junction bases left unmatched: 3. CDR3 DNA: TGTGCCAGCAGCTTGGGACTAGCGAGGTACAATGAGCAGTTCTTC. Translation gives CASSLGLARYNEQFF.

The V call is TRBV5-1, the J call TRBJ2-3; D gene unclear. The CDR3 contains 14 residues. Germline loops: CDR1 SGHRS, CDR2 YFSETQ. V lost 3 bases and J 5 bases, leaving 13 bases between the germline ends. The DNA of the CDR3 is TGCGCCAGCAGCTCCCTCGTGGCGCAAGATACGCAGTATTTT. Its protein product is CASSSLVAQDTQYF.

V is TRBV21-1 and J is TRBJ2-1; the D call TRBD2 from the table was never checked on the DNA. TRBV21-1 represents a pseudogene. The CDR3 runs 18 residues. The CDR3 DNA reads TGTGCCAGCAGCAAAGGGACTAGCGGGATGAGCTCCTACAATGAGCAGTTCTTC. Translated: CASSKGTSGMSSYNEQFF.

This clone was picked up one time. The chain has TRBV7-2 and TRBJ1-1, with TRBD1 matching 8 bases. Unmatched junction bases numbered 8, after V lost 1 base and J lost 4 bases. CDR3 length: 16 amino acids. Germline V lookup: CDR1 SGHTA, CDR2 FQGNSA. The DNA of the CDR3 is TGTGCCAGCAGCTTAGATGGGCGGCAGGGGGCCACTGAAGCTTTCTTT. This codes for CASSLDGRQGATEAFF.

The genes are TRBV5-4 and TRBJ1-4, with 7 bases matching TRBD1. Germline CDR1 reads SGHNT; CDR2 reads YYREEE (reference sequence). The CDR3 extends over 15 amino acids. V dropped 0 bases and J dropped 7; count of bases not matched to a gene: 6. The CDR3 sequence is CASSLGDRVGEKLFF. CDR3 DNA sequence: TGTGCCAGCAGCTTGGGAGACAGGGTGGGTGAAAAACTGTTTTTT. Complete variable domain (other parts from reference TRBV5-4 and TRBJ1-4): ETGVTQSPTHLIKTRGQQVTLRCSSQSGHNTVSWYQQALGQGPQFIFQYYREEENGRGNFPPRFSGLQFPNYSSELNVNALELDDSALYLCASSLGDRVGEKLFFGSGTQLSVL.

The rearrangement joins TRBV5-6 to TRBJ2-7; tentatively, D is TRBD1 (5 bases). CDR3 length: 13 residues. Trimming shortened V by 0 bases and J by 7 bases, and 11 bases separated the two germline ends. Germline V CDR1 and CDR2: SGHDT, YYEEEE. The chain's CDR3 is CASSLGSGQEQYF. CDR3 bases: TGTGCCAGCAGCTTGGGGTCAGGGCAGGAGCAGTACTTC.

This clone has more than one count but fewer than ten. The chain recombines TRBV28 with TRBJ1-1; no reliable D call. V was clipped by 9 bases and J by 1 base, with 18 bases between them. The CDR3 is 15 amino acids. Germline CDR1 is MDHEN and CDR2 is SYDVKM. CDR3 sequence reads: CASSSPEEWNTEAFF. The CDR3 nucleotides are TGTGCCAGTTCGTCACCGGAAGAGTGGAACACTGAAGCTTTCTTT.

The genes are TRBV9 and TRBJ2-7; unclear D gene. The ends were cut back, 3 bases at V and 2 bases at J, with 12 bases in the middle. Germline CDR1 reads SGDLS; CDR2 reads YYNGEE. This CDR3 region has 14 residues. CDR3 amino acids: CASSAGQGTYEQYF. As DNA, the CDR3 is TGTGCCAGCAGCGCCGGCCAAGGGACCTACGAGCAGTACTTC.

This rearrangement joins TRBV27 to TRBJ2-1, with D possibly being TRBD1 (6 bases). This CDR3 spans 14 amino acids. CDR1 is MNHEY and CDR2 is SMNVEV in the germline V gene (reference sequence). V was shortened by 6 bases and J by 0 bases, with 9 bases between the two germline ends. The CDR3 protein is CASRSDSSYNEQFF. For the CDR3, the DNA is TGTGCCAGCAGATCGGACAGCTCCTACAATGAGCAGTTCTTC.

The rearrangement joins TRBV5-1 to TRBJ1-1, with a possible D match to TRBD1 (5 bases). CDR1 and CDR2 (germline): SGHRS, YFSETQ. This CDR3 has 16 amino acids. Between the trimmed V and J ends, which lost 1 base and 4 bases, there was a span of 17 bases. CDR3 sequence: CASSLNGQGSGTEAFF. DNA for the CDR3: TGCGCCAGCAGCTTGAACGGGCAGGGATCGGGCACTGAAGCTTTCTTT.

The J gene is TRBJ2-3, the V gene TRBV7-2; TRBD2 aligns across 11 bases. CDR3 size: 15 residues. Germline V CDR1 and CDR2: SGHTA, FQGNSA. Germline trimming cut 6 bases from V and 4 bases from J; bases unmatched to any gene: 6. The CDR3 bases are TGTGCCAGCAGTCTAGCGGGGGGAGGGGCAGATACGCAGTATTTT. Protein product: CASSLAGGGADTQYF.

V is TRBV5-1 and J is TRBJ2-7, with D possibly TRBD2 on 5 matching bases. There are 16 residues in the CDR3. Germline-derived CDR1 and CDR2 are SGHRS and YFSETQ. Trimming left V 0 bases short and J 0 bases short, with 13 bases between. CDR3 region: CASSLAGVAPSYEQYF. Here the CDR3 DNA reads TGCGCCAGCAGCTTGGCCGGGGTCGCTCCCTCCTACGAGCAGTACTTC.

This clone occurred a few times. The genes are TRBV18 and TRBJ1-3, with D perhaps TRBD1 (6 bases). Germline V gene sequence: CDR1 KGHSH, CDR2 LQKENI. V lost 6 bases and J 2 bases, leaving 11 bases between the germline ends. This CDR3 has 14 amino acids. The CDR3 protein is CASSSRTAGNTIYF. The CDR3 DNA is TGTGCCAGCTCCTCCCGGACAGCTGGAAACACCATATATTTT.

This chain joins TRBV7-8 and TRBJ2-5; D tentatively fits TRBD1 or TRBD2 (5 bases each). This CDR3 has 14 amino acids. The V gene lost 5 bases and the J gene lost 0 bases, with 10 bases spanning the gap. CDR1 and CDR2 (germline): SGHVS, FQNEAQ. DNA of the CDR3: TGTGCCAGCAGCCGACGGGGCCACCAAGAGACCCAGTACTTC. It encodes CASSRRGHQETQYF.

Note on this clone: Distinct nucleotide sequences in the sample also encode this CDR3. The chain couples TRBV2 to TRBJ2-1, with D perhaps matching TRBD1 (5 bases). Trimming removed 5 bases at V and 0 bases at J, with 11 bases between. Germline V lookup: CDR1 SNHLY, CDR2 FYNNEI. The CDR3 totals 15 residues. The CDR3 coding sequence is TGTGCCAGCAGTCCTGACAGCCCCTCCTACAATGAGCAGTTCTTC. Residues: CASSPDSPSYNEQFF. Complete variable domain (other parts from reference TRBV2 and TRBJ2-1): EPEVTQTPSHQVTQMGQEVILRCVPISNHLYFYWYRQILGQKVEFLVSFYNNEISEKSEIFDDQFSVERPDGSNFTLKIRSTKLEDSAMYFCASSPDSPSYNEQFFGPGTRLTVL.

This clone was seen a handful of times. The J gene is TRBJ2-1, the V gene TRBV12-2; the D call TRBD2 from the table was never checked on the DNA. TRBV12-2 is recorded as a pseudogene. CDR3 length equals 11 residues. CDR3 DNA sequence: TGTGCAAGTCGCTTAGGGAGTGAGCAGTTCTTC. Amino acids: CASRLGSEQFF.

This clone was counted a few times. CDR3 region: CASSPHGDEQYF. In DNA form, the CDR3 reads TGTGCCAGCAGCCCCCATGGGGACGAGCAGTACTTC. The chain uses TRBV11-2 and TRBJ2-7; D is unclear. Germline loops: CDR1 SGHAT, CDR2 FQNNGV. V lost 5 bases, J lost 5 bases, and 10 bases lay in between. The CDR3 covers 12 residues.

To note about this clone: The sample has other DNA sequences that encode this CDR3 too. This rearrangement joins TRBV6-5 to TRBJ2-7; D not certain. Trimming cost V 0 bases and J 4 bases, with 4 bases left between them. This CDR3 is built from 12 residues. CDR1 and CDR2 (germline): MNHEY, SVGAGI. DNA for the CDR3: TGTGCCAGCAGTTACTCTCCTTACGAGCAGTACTTC. This codes for CASSYSPYEQYF.

With respect to this clone: Other DNA sequences from this sample encode an identical CDR3 as well. The CDR3 region is CASSLGPTGELFF. In DNA, the CDR3 is TGCGCCAGCAGCTTGGGACCTACCGGGGAGCTGTTTTTT. The gene calls are TRBV5-1 and TRBJ2-2; no clear D gene. V dropped 0 bases and J dropped 5 bases, with 5 bases sitting between them. Germline CDR1 and CDR2: SGHRS and YFSETQ. CDR3 length: 13 amino acids. Variable domain in full (rest from reference TRBV5-1 and TRBJ2-2): KAGVTQTPRYLIKTRGQQVTLSCSPISGHRSVSWYQQTPGQGLQFLFEYFSETQRNKGNFPGRFSGRQFSNSRSEMNVSTLELGDSALYLCASSLGPTGELFFGEGSRLTVL.

V usage is TRBV6-5 and J usage is TRBJ1-1, with 9 bases identical to TRBD1. Losses at the gene ends were 7 bases for V and 6 bases for J; bases not matched to a gene: 6. The germline V gene has CDR1 MNHEY and CDR2 SVGAGI. The CDR3 runs 13 residues. The DNA for the CDR3 is TGTGCCAGCAATAAGGACAGGGGCGCTGAAGCTTTCTTT. Its protein product is CASNKDRGAEAFF.

This chain connects TRBV5-4 to TRBJ2-1; D is perhaps TRBD2 (5 bases). This CDR3 is 15 amino acids long. Per the germline V gene, CDR1 is SGHNT and CDR2 is YYREEE (reference sequence). Deletions cut 1 base from V and 0 bases from J, with 8 bases between. CDR3 amino acids: CASSLPGSSYNEQFF. The CDR3 nucleotides read TGTGCCAGCAGCTTGCCTGGGAGCTCCTACAATGAGCAGTTCTTC.

About this clone: The sample has other DNA sequences that encode this CDR3 too. This CDR3 reads CASSSYQETQYF. CDR3 nucleotide sequence: TGTGCCAGCAGCTCTTACCAAGAGACCCAGTACTTC. V is TRBV5-6 and J is TRBJ2-5; D is uncertain. This CDR3 has 12 amino acids. V lost 3 bases and J 0 bases, leaving 3 bases between the germline ends. Germline loops: CDR1 SGHDT, CDR2 YYEEEE.

V usage is TRBV5-7 and J usage is TRBJ1-3, with D unclear. TRBV5-7 is reported as an ORF; its role is uncertain. Trimming took off 5 bases at V and 8 bases at J, with 23 bases between the two ends. The CDR3 loop spans 16 amino acids. The CDR3 reads CASSFRPGPFGDTIYF. The CDR3 nucleotides read TGTGCCAGCAGTTTCCGACCGGGCCCGTTTGGGGACACCATATATTTT.

CDR3 nucleotide sequence: TGTGCCAGCAGCTCGGGGACAGTAGAGACCCAGTACTTC. This gives the protein CASSSGTVETQYF. The rearrangement uses TRBV11-2 and TRBJ2-5; 7 nucleotides match TRBD1. This CDR3 comprises 13 residues. CDR1 is SGHAT and CDR2 is FQNNGV in the germline V gene. Trimming took 4 bases from V and 4 from J; bases not matched to a gene: 3.

This sequence joins TRBV30 and TRBJ2-7; TRBD1 aligns across 9 bases. Germline V lookup: CDR1 GTSNPN, CDR2 SVGIG (reference sequence). V lost 2 bases, J lost 13 bases, and 9 bases stayed unmatched. The CDR3 has 12 amino acids. CDR3 coding DNA: TGTGCCTGGAGTCCCGGGACAGGGTCTTACTACTTC. This encodes CAWSPGTGSYYF.

The chain recombines TRBV5-6 with TRBJ2-1; D is perhaps TRBD1 or TRBD2 (5 bases each). V was shortened by 2 bases and J by 6 bases, with 9 bases between the two germline ends. This CDR3 contains 13 residues. From germline, CDR1 is SGHDT and CDR2 YYEEEE. The CDR3 region has the DNA TGTGCCAGCAGCTTCGGGGCCAGCAATGAGCAGTTCTTC. Translated: CASSFGASNEQFF.

The chain couples TRBV7-3 to TRBJ2-1; 7 bases match TRBD2. V dropped 5 bases and J dropped 5; count of bases not matched to a gene: 9. The CDR3 covers 15 residues. Looked up from germline, CDR1 is SGHTA and CDR2 is FQGTGA. This CDR3 is CASSLRAGENNEQFF. CDR3 coding DNA: TGTGCCAGCAGCCTAAGGGCGGGAGAGAACAATGAGCAGTTCTTC.

Worth noting for this clone: Other DNA sequences in this specimen translate into the identical CDR3. CDR3 bases: TGTGCCAGCAGCTTAGGCAGGGACAATGAGCAGTTCTTC. Residues: CASSLGRDNEQFF. This chain links TRBV7-2 with TRBJ2-1; tentatively, D is TRBD1 (5 bases). V was clipped by 1 base and J by 5 bases, with 6 bases between them. This CDR3 spans 13 amino acids. Germline V gives CDR1 SGHTA, CDR2 FQGNSA.

The rearrangement links TRBV5-1 to TRBJ1-4; weak D call: TRBD1 (5 bases). The CDR3 has 15 residues. Germline CDR1 reads SGHRS; CDR2 reads YFSETQ. V was shortened by 2 bases and J by 0 bases, with 8 bases between the two germline ends. The CDR3 loop reads CASSLQAPTNEKLFF. DNA of the CDR3: TGCGCCAGCAGCTTACAGGCCCCAACTAATGAAAAACTGTTTTTT.